What follows is one TCR beta chain and its context. This sample was included in a study of control samples from healthy donors and cancer patients. The CDR3 is 15 residues long. Germline V gene sequence: CDR1 GTSNPN, CDR2 SVGIG (reference sequence). V dropped 4 bases and J dropped 7; count of bases not matched to a gene: 9. Assay used: immunoSEQ multiplex PCR; TCRdb lists only in-frame clones, some missing. The sample carries more than 150,000 clones, just under 95% recorded once. This receptor was taken from a man between 18 and 35 years old in good health. Material for sequencing was blood. V and J are TRBV30 and TRBJ1-6; TRBD1 matches at 8 bases. The CDR3 bases are TGTGCCTGGATTCCTCCGGGACAGGAAAATTCACCCCTCCACTTT. This translates into CAWIPPGQENSPLHF.